Below, 2 T cell receptor beta chains from the same sample are listed, as sequenced in a study of cytomegalovirus exposure and HLA in healthy donors (dated by TCRdb to about 2017). Library preparation was by the immunoSEQ multiplex PCR assay. The multiplex PCR relied on a mix of 60 forward primers for TCR Vbeta segments and 13 reverse primers for TCR Jbeta segments. Not all clones reach the TCRdb copy of this immuneACCESS table, which keeps in-frame sequences only. Checked studies attribute under half of the gap to unresolved V genes and leave the rest unexplained. The sample table contains about 130,000 clones; only one count was recorded for 70% to 75% of them. The ten largest clones take up roughly 3.1% of the sample. Material for sequencing was PBMCs. These receptors were taken from a man aged 25-45 years in good health and CMV-seronegative.

This clone was seen a single time. V usage is TRBV7-2 and J usage is TRBJ2-5, with 7 bases fitting TRBD2. Germline assignment: CDR1 SGHTA and CDR2 FQGNSA. The CDR3 loop spans 15 amino acids. Losses at the gene ends were 5 bases for V and 5 bases for J; bases not matched to a gene: 11. CDR3 protein: CASSLRGGGEETQYF. In DNA form, the CDR3 reads TGTGCCAGCAGCCTCCGGGGTGGGGGGGAGGAGACCCAGTACTTC.

This chain uses TRBV7-2 with TRBJ2-3; the D gene is possibly TRBD2 (6 bases). CDR1 and CDR2 from the germline V gene are SGHTA and FQGNSA. The length of the CDR3 is 12 residues. Trimming pared 6 bases from V and 7 bases from J, leaving 11 bases between. In DNA form, the CDR3 reads TGTGCCAGCAGGCCAGGACTATATACGCAGTATTTT. Protein product: CASRPGLYTQYF.